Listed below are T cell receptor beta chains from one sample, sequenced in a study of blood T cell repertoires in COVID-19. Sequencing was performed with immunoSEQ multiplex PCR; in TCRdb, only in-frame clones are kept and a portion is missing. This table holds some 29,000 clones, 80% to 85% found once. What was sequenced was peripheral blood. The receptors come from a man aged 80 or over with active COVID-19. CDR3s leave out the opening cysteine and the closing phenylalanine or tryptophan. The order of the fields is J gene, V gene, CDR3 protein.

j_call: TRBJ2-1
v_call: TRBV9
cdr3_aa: ASSGGLAGGSYNEQF

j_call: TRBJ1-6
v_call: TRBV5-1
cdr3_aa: ASSLEYGQGLSPLH

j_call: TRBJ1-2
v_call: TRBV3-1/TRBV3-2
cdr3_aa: ASSPGSLRQGYGYT

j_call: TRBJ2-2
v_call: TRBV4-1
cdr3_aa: ASSQDGGGGAVAGELF

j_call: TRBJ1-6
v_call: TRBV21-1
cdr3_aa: WHFRDRNNSPLH

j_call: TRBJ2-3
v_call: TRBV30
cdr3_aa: AWSVLQRRGPDTQY

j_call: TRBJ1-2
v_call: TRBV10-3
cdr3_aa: AISELQNSYGYT

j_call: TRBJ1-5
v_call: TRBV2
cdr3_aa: ASRGEGNQPQH

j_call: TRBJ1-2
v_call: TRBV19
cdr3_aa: ASSPRQGDGYT

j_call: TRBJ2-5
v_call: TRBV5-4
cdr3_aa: ASSLRLAGQETQY

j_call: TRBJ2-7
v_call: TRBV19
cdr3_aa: ASTNRGADEQY

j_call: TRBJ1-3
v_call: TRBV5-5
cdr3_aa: ASSLERGSSGNTIY

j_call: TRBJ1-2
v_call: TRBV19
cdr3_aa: ASSTPRPDSYGYT

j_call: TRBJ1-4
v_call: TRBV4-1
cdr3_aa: ASSQEGRGTNEKLF

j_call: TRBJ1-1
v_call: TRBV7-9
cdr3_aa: ASSLTGITEAF

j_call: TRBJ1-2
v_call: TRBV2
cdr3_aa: ASSSGRGPNYGYT

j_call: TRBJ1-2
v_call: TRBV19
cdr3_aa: ASSPDRVSRYGYT

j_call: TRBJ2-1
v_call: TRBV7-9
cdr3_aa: ASSQGANYNEQF

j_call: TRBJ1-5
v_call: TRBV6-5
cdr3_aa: ASSYSRTPSNQPQH

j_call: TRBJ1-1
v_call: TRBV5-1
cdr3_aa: ASSLVASGNTEAF

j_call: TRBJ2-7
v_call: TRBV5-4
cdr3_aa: ASSFGTGISYEQY

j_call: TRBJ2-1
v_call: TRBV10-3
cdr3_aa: AISEILAGGNEQF

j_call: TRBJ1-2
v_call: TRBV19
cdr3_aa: ASSIKGRVDYGYT

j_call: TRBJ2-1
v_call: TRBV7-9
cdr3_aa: ASSLSRALSREQF

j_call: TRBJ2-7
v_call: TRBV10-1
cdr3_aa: ASSGGQTGEQY

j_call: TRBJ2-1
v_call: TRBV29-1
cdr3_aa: SVASGGSSYNEQF

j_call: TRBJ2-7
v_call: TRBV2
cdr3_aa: ASRTAGTVAEQY

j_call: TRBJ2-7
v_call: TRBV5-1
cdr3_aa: ASSYSLSGQGSYEQY

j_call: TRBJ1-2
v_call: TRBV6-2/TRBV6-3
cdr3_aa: ASSYGGVKTGGYT

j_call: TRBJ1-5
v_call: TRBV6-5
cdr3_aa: ASSYGTGRNQPQH

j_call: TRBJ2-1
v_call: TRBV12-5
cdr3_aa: ASGLVELGRQF

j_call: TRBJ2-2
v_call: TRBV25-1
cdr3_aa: ASQDRSRNTGELF

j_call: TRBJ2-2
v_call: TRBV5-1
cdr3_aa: ASSATGTVNTGELF

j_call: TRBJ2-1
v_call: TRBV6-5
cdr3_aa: ASNPGHRNEQF

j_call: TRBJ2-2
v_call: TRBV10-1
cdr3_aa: ASRVNRVTGELF

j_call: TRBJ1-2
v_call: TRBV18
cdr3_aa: ASSPQGDGRGYT

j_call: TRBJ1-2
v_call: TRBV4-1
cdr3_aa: ASSQGPSGERRGSYGYT

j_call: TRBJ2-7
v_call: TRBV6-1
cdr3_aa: ASSDGLAGGRD

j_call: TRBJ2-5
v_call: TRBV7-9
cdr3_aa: ASSLVYETQY

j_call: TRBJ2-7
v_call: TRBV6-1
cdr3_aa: ASSEMGQGGTYEQY

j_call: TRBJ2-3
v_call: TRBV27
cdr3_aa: ASSPPTGTVGSDTQY

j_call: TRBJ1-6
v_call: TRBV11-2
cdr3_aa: ASSLTDYNSPLH

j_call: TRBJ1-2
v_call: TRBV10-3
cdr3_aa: AISEQAGNYGYT

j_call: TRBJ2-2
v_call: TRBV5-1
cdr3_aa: ASSADRASTGELF

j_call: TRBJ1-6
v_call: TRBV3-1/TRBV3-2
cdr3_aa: ASSQTWTGDSPLH

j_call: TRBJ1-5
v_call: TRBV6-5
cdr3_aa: ASSPWTDNQPQH

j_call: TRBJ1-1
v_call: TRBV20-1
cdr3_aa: SASGNTEAF

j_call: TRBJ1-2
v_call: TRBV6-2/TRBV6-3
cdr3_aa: ASSYYGAAYGYT

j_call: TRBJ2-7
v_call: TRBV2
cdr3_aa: ASRMDRFYEQY

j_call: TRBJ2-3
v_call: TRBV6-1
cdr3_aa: ASSEKAGGLGDTQY

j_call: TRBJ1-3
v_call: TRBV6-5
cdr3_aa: ASSPGQGNTIY

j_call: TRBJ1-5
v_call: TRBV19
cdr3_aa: ASRQGNSNQPQH

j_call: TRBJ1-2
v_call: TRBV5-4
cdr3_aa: ASSSVGDSYGYT

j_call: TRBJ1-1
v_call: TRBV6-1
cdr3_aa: ASSEYRGDTEAF